The rows below give T cell receptor beta chains drawn from one sample of a study of cytomegalovirus exposure and HLA in healthy donors. Sequencing used immunoSEQ multiplex PCR; TCRdb keeps in-frame clones, though not all of them. The sample carries over 120,000 clones, approximately 90% recorded once. Sequencing was carried out using PBMCs. All receptors come from a woman aged 30 to 39 in good health and CMV-seropositive. The CDR3 runs from the conserved cysteine through the conserved F or W. A D gene is named only where the DNA matches it firmly. Only some rows state a clone size, as once, few, many or a class for expanded clones.

>.|TRBD1|16|TRBV7-6|TRBJ1-3
TGTGCCAGCAGCTTAGGCAGGGGGATCCATGGAAACACCATATATTTT
CASSLGRGIHGNTIYF
>.|.|11|TRBV19|TRBJ2-3
TGTGCCAGTAGTGCTGATAGTACGCAGTATTTT
CASSADSTQYF
>.|.|15|TRBV28|TRBJ2-3
TGTGCCAGCAGTTTCTCAGGGGTTAGCACAGATACGCAGTATTTT
CASSFSGVSTDTQYF
>once|TRBD2|17|TRBV7-8|TRBJ2-7
TGTGCCAGCAGCTTCGATCCTCAGCGGGGGGTCAACTACGAGCAGTACTTC
CASSFDPQRGVNYEQYF
>.|.|15|TRBV7-6|TRBJ1-3
TGTGCCAGCAGCTCTGACATCCTCTCTGGAAACACCATATATTTT
CASSSDILSGNTIYF
>.|TRBD2|15|TRBV28|TRBJ2-1
TGTGCCAGCAGTTCCCTAGCGGGAGGGCCGGGTGAGCAGTTCTTC
CASSSLAGGPGEQFF
>.|TRBD1|13|TRBV19|TRBJ1-5
TGTGCCAGTGCCGGGACAGGGAATCAGCCCCAGCATTTT
CASAGTGNQPQHF
>.|.|13|TRBV2|TRBJ2-1
TGTGCCAGCAGTGTAAACTCCTACAATGAGCAGTTCTTC
CASSVNSYNEQFF
>.|.|13|TRBV27|TRBJ2-7
TGTGCCAGCAGTTTATCCGGCAGGGCCGAGCAGTACTTC
CASSLSGRAEQYF
>.|TRBD1|12|TRBV19|TRBJ2-7
TGTGCCAGAGGGACAGGGGTTGACGAGCAGTACTTC
CARGTGVDEQYF
>.|.|13|TRBV9|TRBJ2-3
TGTGCCAGCACTACCGGGGGCACAGATACGCAGTATTTT
CASTTGGTDTQYF
>few|.|15|TRBV2|TRBJ1-6
TGTGCCAGCAGCGATTGGGCGCCGGATAATTCACCCCTCCACTTT
CASSDWAPDNSPLHF
>.|.|14|TRBV14|TRBJ2-2
TGTGCCAGCAGGCCCGGGACTCGATCCGGGGAGCTGTTTTTT
CASRPGTRSGELFF
>.|TRBD1|14|TRBV5-4|TRBJ2-7
TGTGCCAGCAGTTGGGACAGGAGCTCCTACGAGCAGTACTTC
CASSWDRSSYEQYF
>.|TRBD1|14|TRBV2|TRBJ2-1
TGTGCCAGTACCCGGGACAGGGGACACAATGAGCAGTTCTTC
CASTRDRGHNEQFF
>.|.|15|TRBV7-3|TRBJ2-2
TGTGCCAGCAGCTTCGCGGGGGCGGGCACCGGGGAGCTGTTTTTT
CASSFAGAGTGELFF
>.|TRBD2|15|TRBV6-1|TRBJ2-1
TGTGCCAGCAGTGTGCTGCGCGGGGGACGTGGTGAGCAGTTCTTC
CASSVLRGGRGEQFF
>.|TRBD1|14|TRBV5-1|TRBJ2-5
TGCGCCAGCAGCTCGGGACAGACCCAAGAGACCCAGTACTTC
CASSSGQTQETQYF
>.|TRBD1|17|TRBV6-7|TRBJ1-5
TGTGCCAGCAGGCCGGGACAGGGGACACCTAGCAATCAGCCCCAGCATTTT
CASRPGQGTPSNQPQHF
>.|.|13|TRBV6-6|TRBJ1-1
TGTGCCAGCAGTCCCCACTTCAAGACTGAAGCTTTCTTT
CASSPHFKTEAFF
>.|.|14|TRBV25-1|TRBJ1-2
TGTGCCAGCGCGGGGTGGGGGTCGGCCTATGGCTACACCTTC
CASAGWGSAYGYTF
>.|TRBD2|16|TRBV9|TRBJ2-1
TGTGCCAGCAGCGTAGGGGGCGGGAGCTCTTACAATGAGCAGTTCTTC
CASSVGGGSSYNEQFF
>.|.|15|TRBV5-5|TRBJ1-2
TGTGCCAGCAGCTTGTCGTGGGGGGTGTTCAGAGGCTACACCTTC
CASSLSWGVFRGYTF
>.|.|13|TRBV6-5|TRBJ2-2
TGTGCCAGCGGGCCCGAAGGCACCGGGGAGCTGTTTTTT
CASGPEGTGELFF
>.|.|14|TRBV4-2|TRBJ1-2
TGTGCCAGCAGCCAAGTGGCAGGGAACTATGGCTACACCTTC
CASSQVAGNYGYTF
>.|.|13|TRBV2|TRBJ1-2
TGTGCCAGCAGTGGGAGGACGTTTTATGGCTACACCTTC
CASSGRTFYGYTF
>.|TRBD2|16|TRBV13|TRBJ2-1
TGTGCCAGCAGCGATGGGACTAGCTTACCCAACAATGAGCAGTTCTTC
CASSDGTSLPNNEQFF
>few|.|17|TRBV12-2|TRBJ2-5
TGTGCAAGTCGCCTCTCCCCACACCGGAGGGTACGGGAGACCCAGTACTTC
CASRLSPHRRVRETQYF
>once|.|15|TRBV27|TRBJ2-1
TGTGCCAGCAGTTTACTTTGGACTGCCGACAATGAGCAGTTCTTC
CASSLLWTADNEQFF
>.|.|14|TRBV9|TRBJ2-7
TGTGCCAGCAGCGTAGAGGCACAGGGCTACGAGCAGTACTTC
CASSVEAQGYEQYF
>.|TRBD2|18|TRBV11-2|TRBJ2-3
TGTGCCAGCAGTAGGGGGACTAGCGGGAGGAGGGAGGGAGATACGCAGTATTTT
CASSRGTSGRREGDTQYF
>.|.|15|TRBV5-1|TRBJ1-4
TGCGCCAGCAGCTTGTGGCAGGGATGGAATGAAAAACTGTTTTTT
CASSLWQGWNEKLFF
>.|.|14|TRBV2|TRBJ2-7
TGTGCCAGCAGTGCCGGACGGGGCTCCTACGAGCAGTACTTC
CASSAGRGSYEQYF
>.|TRBD2|15|TRBV6-1|TRBJ2-7
TGTGCCAGCAGTGAACGGGCAGCGGGGGGCTACGAGCAGTACTTC
CASSERAAGGYEQYF
>.|.|14|TRBV7-9|TRBJ2-5
TGTGCCAGCAGCTTATCTCCAGGACAAGAGACCCAGTACTTC
CASSLSPGQETQYF
>.|TRBD1|14|TRBV5-1|TRBJ2-7
TGCGCCAGCAGCTCGGGACAGAGCTCCTACGAGCAGTACTTC
CASSSGQSSYEQYF
>few|.|13|TRBV6-6|TRBJ2-1
TGTGCCAGCAGTACCAGGGAGGCCAATGAGCAGTTCTTC
CASSTREANEQFF
>few|TRBD2|14|TRBV6-6|TRBJ2-7
TGTGCCAGCAGTTACTCCGGGAGGGCTGAAGAGCAGTACTTC
CASSYSGRAEEQYF
>few|TRBD1|14|TRBV29-1|TRBJ2-1
TGCAGCGTTGACGGCTACAGGGGGCAGGATGAGCAGTTCTTC
CSVDGYRGQDEQFF
>.|.|16|TRBV2|TRBJ2-6
TGTGCCAGCAAAGGACAGACTTTCTCTGGGGCCAACGTCCTGACTTTC
CASKGQTFSGANVLTF
>.|.|15|TRBV7-8|TRBJ2-3
TGTGCCAGCAGCCTCCGGACAGGGAGGGCAGATACGCAGTATTTT
CASSLRTGRADTQYF
>.|TRBD2|15|TRBV5-1|TRBJ2-7
TGCGCCAGCAGCCCGACTAGCGGGAGAGTCAACGAGCAGTACTTC
CASSPTSGRVNEQYF